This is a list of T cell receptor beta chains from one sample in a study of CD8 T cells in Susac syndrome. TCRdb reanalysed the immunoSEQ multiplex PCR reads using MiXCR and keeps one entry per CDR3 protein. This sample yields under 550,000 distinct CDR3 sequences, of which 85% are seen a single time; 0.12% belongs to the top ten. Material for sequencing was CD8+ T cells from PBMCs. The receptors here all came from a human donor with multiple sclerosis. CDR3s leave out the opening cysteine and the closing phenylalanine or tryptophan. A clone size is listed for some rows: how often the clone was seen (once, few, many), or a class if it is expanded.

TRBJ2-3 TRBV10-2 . ASSPLSGGARDTQY
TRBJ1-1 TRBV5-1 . ASSLYLGEMNTEAF
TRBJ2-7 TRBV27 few ASSLVRQPYEQY
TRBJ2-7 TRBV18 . ASSPPSGESYEQY
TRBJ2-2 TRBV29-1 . SVVVYGGHTGELF
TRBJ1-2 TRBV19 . ASSIGHGYT
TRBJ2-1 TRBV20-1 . SARRRGEQF
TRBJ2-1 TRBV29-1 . SVEAQGAYNEQF
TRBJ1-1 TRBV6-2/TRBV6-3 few ASSYSGDRGDTEAF
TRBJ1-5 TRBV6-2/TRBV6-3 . ASSLVLTGDGNQPQH
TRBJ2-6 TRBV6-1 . ASSELYGANVLT
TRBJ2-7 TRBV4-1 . ASWAGTSPYEQY
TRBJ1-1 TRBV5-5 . ASSLEVVTGSTEAF
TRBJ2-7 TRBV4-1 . ASSQDVRGTYEQY
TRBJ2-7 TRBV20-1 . SADASGLSYEQY
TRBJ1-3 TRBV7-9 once ASQAYSGNTIY
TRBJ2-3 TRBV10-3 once AIRTSGGRTDTQY
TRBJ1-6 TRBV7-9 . ASSNRDREVGSPLH
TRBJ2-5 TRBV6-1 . AVSRAGQETQY
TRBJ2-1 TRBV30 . AWSLGEQF
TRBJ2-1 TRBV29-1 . SVEDRGAGEQF
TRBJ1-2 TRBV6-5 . ASSYYGQTDLANYGYT
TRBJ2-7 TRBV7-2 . ASSFVPGLAVYEQY
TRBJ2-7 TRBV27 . ASSSTGWGYEQY
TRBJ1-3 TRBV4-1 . ASSEISPPGQGRKRVVGNTIY
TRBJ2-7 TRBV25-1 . ASSEFFGVSGDREYEQY
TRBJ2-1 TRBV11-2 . ASSSQVAGIYEQF
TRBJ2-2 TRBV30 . AWSIERLEAGELF
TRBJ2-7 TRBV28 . ASSFMDSPYEQY